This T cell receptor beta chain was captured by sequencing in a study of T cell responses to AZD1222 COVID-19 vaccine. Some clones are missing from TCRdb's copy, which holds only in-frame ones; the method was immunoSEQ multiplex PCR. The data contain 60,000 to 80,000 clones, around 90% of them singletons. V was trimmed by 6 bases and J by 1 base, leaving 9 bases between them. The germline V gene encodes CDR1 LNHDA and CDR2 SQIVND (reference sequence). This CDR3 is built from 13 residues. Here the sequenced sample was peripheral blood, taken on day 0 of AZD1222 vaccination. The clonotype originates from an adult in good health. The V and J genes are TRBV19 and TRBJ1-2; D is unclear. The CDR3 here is CASRSGLNYGYTF. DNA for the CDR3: TGTGCCAGTAGGTCCGGTCTTAACTATGGCTACACCTTC.